A selection of T cell receptor beta chains follows, all from one sample in a study of blood T cell repertoires in COVID-19. Generated by immunoSEQ multiplex PCR, the TCRdb table keeps only in-frame clones and is missing some. The table lists more than 300,000 clones, roughly 91% of them singletons, with about 9.4% in the top ten. The sequenced sample consisted of PBMCs or T cells enriched from blood (not recorded which). These receptor sequences come from a woman aged 25 to 39 who had recovered from COVID-19. Each CDR3 is given with its conserved first and last residue. The order of the fields is CDR3 DNA, CDR3 protein, V gene, J gene, clone size, D gene. A D gene is named only where the DNA matches it firmly. Clone size is stated in some rows and not others, as once, few, many or a class when expanded.

DNA: TGTGCCAGCAGTCTGCAGGGGACCGGGGAGCTGTTTTTT
CDR3: CASSLQGTGELFF
V: TRBV27
J: TRBJ2-2
size: .
D: .

DNA: TGCGCCAGCAGCCAAGAGCAGGCCGGCTACCTTTATGGCTACACCTTC
CDR3: CASSQEQAGYLYGYTF
V: TRBV4-3
J: TRBJ1-2
size: .
D: .

DNA: TGTGCCAGCAGTTTGAACAGGGGGGGAGATACGCAGTATTTT
CDR3: CASSLNRGGDTQYF
V: TRBV27
J: TRBJ2-3
size: .
D: .

DNA: TGTGCCAGCAGCCAAGATCTCAAGAGTCTCGAGCAGTACTTC
CDR3: CASSQDLKSLEQYF
V: TRBV4-2
J: TRBJ2-7
size: .
D: .

DNA: TGTGCCAGTAGTCCCGAGACAGCCCCCTATGGCTACACCTTC
CDR3: CASSPETAPYGYTF
V: TRBV19
J: TRBJ1-2
size: .
D: .

DNA: TGTGCCAGCAGTTACGGACAGGGTTTCGAGCAGTACTTC
CDR3: CASSYGQGFEQYF
V: TRBV6-5
J: TRBJ2-7
size: .
D: TRBD1

DNA: TGTGCCAGCAGTTTCGGTATGAACACTGAAGCTTTCTTT
CDR3: CASSFGMNTEAFF
V: TRBV27
J: TRBJ1-1
size: .
D: .

DNA: TGTGCCTGGAGCTTCGGGACTGACCGAGCGACCCAGTACTTC
CDR3: CAWSFGTDRATQYF
V: TRBV30
J: TRBJ2-5
size: few
D: .

DNA: TGTGCCAGCAGTGAAGCGTGGGGCTCAGCTCAGCCCCAGCATTTT
CDR3: CASSEAWGSAQPQHF
V: TRBV6-1
J: TRBJ1-5
size: .
D: .

DNA: TGTGCCAGCAGTTTATCCCCCGGTGTCACTATGACCCAGCATTTT
CDR3: CASSLSPGVTMTQHF
V: TRBV27
J: TRBJ1-5
size: .
D: .

DNA: TGTGCCAGCAGTGCCCTGGGGGGAGGAGAAAAACTGTTTTTT
CDR3: CASSALGGGEKLFF
V: TRBV28
J: TRBJ1-4
size: .
D: .

DNA: TGTGCCAGCAGCCAGGGTTTACAGGGGACCGGAAACACCATATATTTT
CDR3: CASSQGLQGTGNTIYF
V: TRBV3-1/TRBV3-2
J: TRBJ1-3
size: .
D: TRBD1

DNA: TGTGCCAGCAGCCTGGCGGCTAGCGGAAGGACCTACGAGCAGTACTTC
CDR3: CASSLAASGRTYEQYF
V: TRBV3-1/TRBV3-2
J: TRBJ2-7
size: .
D: TRBD2

DNA: TGTGCCACCGCTACTGACAGGGGCACAGATACGCAGTATTTT
CDR3: CATATDRGTDTQYF
V: TRBV24-1
J: TRBJ2-3
size: .
D: TRBD1

DNA: TGTGCCAGCAGCGGACTAGCGGGAGGGAATGAGCAGTTCTTC
CDR3: CASSGLAGGNEQFF
V: TRBV3-1/TRBV3-2
J: TRBJ2-1
size: once
D: TRBD2

DNA: TGTGCCAGCAGCCCCGGGACAAACTCTAACTATGGCTACACCTTC
CDR3: CASSPGTNSNYGYTF
V: TRBV13
J: TRBJ1-2
size: .
D: .

DNA: TGTGCCATCAGCCTGACTAGCGGGACACCGAATACGCAGTATTTT
CDR3: CAISLTSGTPNTQYF
V: TRBV10-3
J: TRBJ2-3
size: .
D: TRBD2

DNA: TGTGCCAGCAGACGACCGAACACAGGGGGCTACAATCAGCCCCAGCATTTT
CDR3: CASRRPNTGGYNQPQHF
V: TRBV28
J: TRBJ1-5
size: .
D: TRBD1

DNA: TGTGCCAGCCGGGCAGGGTTGAATCAGCCCCAGCATTTT
CDR3: CASRAGLNQPQHF
V: TRBV7-2
J: TRBJ1-5
size: .
D: .

DNA: TGTGCCAGCAGCGAAATAGCGGGAGGTGGACACACAGATACGCAGTATTTT
CDR3: CASSEIAGGGHTDTQYF
V: TRBV7-2
J: TRBJ2-3
size: .
D: TRBD2

DNA: TGTGCCAGTAGTCCCCCCCTTCTAGCGGGAGTACCTAGCTCCTACAATGAGCAGTTCTTC
CDR3: CASSPPLLAGVPSSYNEQFF
V: TRBV19
J: TRBJ2-1
size: .
D: TRBD2

DNA: TGTGCCAGCAGTTGGGGTCGGGGAGAGACCCAGTACTTC
CDR3: CASSWGRGETQYF
V: TRBV27
J: TRBJ2-5
size: .
D: .

DNA: TGTGCCAGCAGCCAGGGACAGCATAATTCACCCCTCCACTTT
CDR3: CASSQGQHNSPLHF
V: TRBV7-2
J: TRBJ1-6
size: .
D: TRBD1

DNA: TGTGCCAGCAGCCTAGCGGCTAGCGGGAGGACAGATACGCAGTATTTT
CDR3: CASSLAASGRTDTQYF
V: TRBV3-1/TRBV3-2
J: TRBJ2-3
size: .
D: TRBD2

DNA: TGCAGCGTTGAACCCTACACTGAAGCTTTCTTT
CDR3: CSVEPYTEAFF
V: TRBV29-1
J: TRBJ1-1
size: .
D: .

DNA: TGTGCCTGGAGTCTAGCGGGCAGCACAGATACGCAGTATTTT
CDR3: CAWSLAGSTDTQYF
V: TRBV30
J: TRBJ2-3
size: .
D: TRBD2

DNA: TGTGCCAGTAGTATAGAACGGGAGCCGGGGGAGACCCAGTACTTC
CDR3: CASSIEREPGETQYF
V: TRBV19
J: TRBJ2-5
size: .
D: .

DNA: TGCGCCAGCAGCCTCGGGACAGGGAAGTATGGCTACACCTTC
CDR3: CASSLGTGKYGYTF
V: TRBV10-1
J: TRBJ1-2
size: .
D: TRBD1

DNA: TGTGCCAGCAGTCAAACGGGAGGACGGTACAATGAGCAGTTCTTC
CDR3: CASSQTGGRYNEQFF
V: TRBV9
J: TRBJ2-1
size: once
D: TRBD2

DNA: TGTGCCAGCAGTCGACAGGGGATAAATCAGCCCCAGCATTTT
CDR3: CASSRQGINQPQHF
V: TRBV27
J: TRBJ1-5
size: .
D: TRBD1

DNA: TGTGCCAGCGGCCTACTAGCGGGATATAGGAATGAGCAGTTCTTC
CDR3: CASGLLAGYRNEQFF
V: TRBV5-8
J: TRBJ2-1
size: .
D: TRBD2

DNA: TGTGCCACCAGTGCTTCCGGGGGGCGCACCGGGGAGCTGTTTTTT
CDR3: CATSASGGRTGELFF
V: TRBV24-1
J: TRBJ2-2
size: .
D: .

DNA: TGTGCCAGCAGCCGCGGACAGGGTAGGGGCTACACCTTC
CDR3: CASSRGQGRGYTF
V: TRBV11-2
J: TRBJ1-2
size: .
D: TRBD1

DNA: TGTGCCAGTAGCTCCCCGGACAGATTGAACACTGAAGCTTTCTTT
CDR3: CASSSPDRLNTEAFF
V: TRBV19
J: TRBJ1-1
size: .
D: .

DNA: TGTGCCAGCAGTCTTCTCAGGGGTAGCGGGAGAGGAGTCACCGGGGAGCTGTTTTTT
CDR3: CASSLLRGSGRGVTGELFF
V: TRBV28
J: TRBJ2-2
size: .
D: TRBD2

DNA: TGTGCCAGCAGTACGGACAGGGCGGCAGATACGCAGTATTTT
CDR3: CASSTDRAADTQYF
V: TRBV27
J: TRBJ2-3
size: .
D: TRBD1

DNA: TGTGCCACCAGTGATTTGGGGACAGAAGAGACCCAGTACTTC
CDR3: CATSDLGTEETQYF
V: TRBV24-1
J: TRBJ2-5
size: .
D: TRBD1

DNA: TGTGCCAGCGAGGGACTAGCGGGACGAACAGATACGCAGTATTTT
CDR3: CASEGLAGRTDTQYF
V: TRBV6-5
J: TRBJ2-3
size: once
D: TRBD2

DNA: TGTGCCAGCAGCGCCCAACAGGGTGGGTCCACTGAAGCTTTCTTT
CDR3: CASSAQQGGSTEAFF
V: TRBV6-5
J: TRBJ1-1
size: .
D: .

DNA: TGTGCCAGCAGTCCTGGCCCTTACGAGCAGTACTTC
CDR3: CASSPGPYEQYF
V: TRBV28
J: TRBJ2-7
size: .
D: .

DNA: TGCACCAGCAGCCAAGGTCGCCTATCCTCCTCCTACAATGAGCAGTTCTTC
CDR3: CTSSQGRLSSSYNEQFF
V: TRBV1
J: TRBJ2-1
size: .
D: .

DNA: TGTGCCTGGAGTCACGACTCGCGCGGGGAGACCCAGTACTTC
CDR3: CAWSHDSRGETQYF
V: TRBV30
J: TRBJ2-5
size: .
D: .

DNA: TGTGCCAGCAGCTCCGACAGGGCCGGTGAAAAACTGTTTTTT
CDR3: CASSSDRAGEKLFF
V: TRBV9
J: TRBJ1-4
size: .
D: TRBD1

DNA: TGTGCCAGCTCACCATATGAGACAGGATCTAACTATGGCTACACCTTC
CDR3: CASSPYETGSNYGYTF
V: TRBV18
J: TRBJ1-2
size: .
D: .

DNA: TGTGCCAGCAGCTTGGAAGCAGGGGATGTAGACACCATATATTTT
CDR3: CASSLEAGDVDTIYF
V: TRBV5-8
J: TRBJ1-3
size: few
D: .

DNA: TGTGCCACCAGTGGTCAGGGTCAAGAGACCCAGTACTTC
CDR3: CATSGQGQETQYF
V: TRBV15
J: TRBJ2-5
size: .
D: .

DNA: TGTGCCAGCTCACCGGTTCAGGGAGGGAACATTCAGTACTTC
CDR3: CASSPVQGGNIQYF
V: TRBV18
J: TRBJ2-4
size: .
D: TRBD2

DNA: TGTGCCATCAGTGAGGAGCTTGACAATGAGCAGTTCTTC
CDR3: CAISEELDNEQFF
V: TRBV10-3
J: TRBJ2-1
size: .
D: .

DNA: TGTGCCAGCAGCGCCTACAGTGATAGCAATCAGCCCCAGCATTTT
CDR3: CASSAYSDSNQPQHF
V: TRBV7-2
J: TRBJ1-5
size: .
D: .

DNA: TGTGCCATCAGTGCGGGACTAGCGGGAGGCAGGGAGCTGTTTTTT
CDR3: CAISAGLAGGRELFF
V: TRBV10-3
J: TRBJ2-2
size: .
D: TRBD2